These 27 T cell receptor beta chains came from one sample sequenced in a study of shared clonotypes between healthy human individuals (dated by TCRdb to the early 2020s). The library came from the immunoSEQ multiplex PCR assay. TCRdb retrieved this table from immuneACCESS and kept in-frame rearrangements only. Not all clones are present; in checked studies, unresolved V genes account for under half, and no reason is known for the remainder. This sample holds about 1.1 million clones; 75% to 80% were observed only once. Clones ranked in the top ten supply 0.4% to 0.55% of the sample. What was sequenced was memory CD4+ T cells from PBMCs. The cell subset or site tag for this specimen amounts to: CD45RA-negative fraction. These receptors all come from a man between 18 and 29 years old in good health. Some clones in this sample may be carry-over from other donors' samples.

This clone has just a few counts. The chain couples TRBV19 to TRBJ2-1; no clear D gene. The CDR3 covers 9 residues. From germline, CDR1 is LNHDA and CDR2 SQIVND (reference sequence). V was shortened by 9 bases and J by 13 bases, with 10 bases between the two germline ends. The CDR3 nucleotides read TGTGCCAGATGTCTCCTTCAGTTCTTC. As protein: CARCLLQFF.

On this clone: Other DNA sequences within the sample encode an identical CDR3. The chain joins TRBV18 to TRBJ1-2; 9 bases align to TRBD1. Germline values: CDR1 KGHSH, CDR2 LQKENI. The V and J ends lost 3 bases and 2 bases, in that order; junction bases with no gene match: 1. CDR3 length: 14 amino acids. In DNA form, the CDR3 reads TGTGCCAGCTCACCGGGACAGGGAAACTATGGCTACACCTTC. Translated, it gives CASSPGQGNYGYTF.

This clone has more than one count but fewer than ten. This rearrangement joins TRBV6-1 to TRBJ1-4; TRBD1 is a possible D gene (6 bases). This CDR3 contains 14 residues. The V gene's germline CDR1 is MNHNS and CDR2 SASEGT. The ends were cut back, 6 bases at V and 0 bases at J, with 8 bases in the middle. The CDR3 nucleotides are TGTGCCAGCAGAACAGGGTCAACTAATGAAAAACTGTTTTTT. Encoded protein: CASRTGSTNEKLFF.

The chain recombines TRBV29-1 with TRBJ2-1; D call uncertain. CDR1 is SQVTM, CDR2 ANQGSEA, per germline. The CDR3 runs 13 residues. V lost 4 bases and J 0 bases, leaving 7 bases between the germline ends. The CDR3 spells CSVVGRSYNEQFF. CDR3 in DNA: TGCAGCGTTGTCGGACGCTCCTACAATGAGCAGTTCTTC.

This clone was picked up many times. V is TRBV7-9 and J is TRBJ2-3; 14 nucleotides align to TRBD2. Germline V gene lookup returns CDR1 SEHNR and CDR2 FQNEAQ (reference sequence). There are 16 residues in the CDR3. The trim removed 5 bases at V and 0 bases at J, leaving 1 base unmatched. In DNA form, the CDR3 reads TGTGCCAGCAGCCGGACTAGCGGGAGGAGCACAGATACGCAGTATTTT. It is translated as CASSRTSGRSTDTQYF.

The chain carries TRBV5-5 and TRBJ2-7; D possibly corresponds to TRBD1 (6 bases). CDR1 and CDR2 (germline): SGHKS, YYEKEE (reference sequence). The germline V and J ends were trimmed by 1 base and 3 bases, with 11 bases remaining between them. The CDR3 contains 14 residues. CDR3 sequence: CASSLHRESYEQYF. The CDR3 DNA follows: TGTGCCAGCAGCTTGCACAGGGAAAGCTACGAGCAGTACTTC.

This chain connects TRBV9 to TRBJ2-7; 8 bases fit TRBD2. Germline V lookup: CDR1 SGDLS, CDR2 YYNGEE. This CDR3 comprises 15 residues. V gave up 0 bases and J gave up 5 bases; unmatched junction bases: 7. The CDR3 reads CASSVGGSGSHEQYF. CDR3 bases: TGTGCCAGCAGCGTAGGGGGGAGCGGGAGCCACGAGCAGTACTTC.

V usage is TRBV28 and J usage is TRBJ2-6; no reliable D call. Trimming took off 4 bases at V and 1 base at J, with 17 bases between the two ends. CDR3 length: 18 residues. Germline CDR1 MDHEN, CDR2 SYDVKM. CDR3 amino acids: CASSSHTRLSSGANVLTF. CDR3 sequence (DNA): TGTGCCAGCAGTTCCCACACGCGATTGTCTTCTGGGGCCAACGTCCTGACTTTC.

The chain is built from TRBV18 and TRBJ2-7; D may correspond to TRBD1 or TRBD2 (5 bases each). V was cut by 3 bases and J by 4 bases, with 16 bases left in between. Germline lookup yields CDR1 KGHSH and CDR2 LQKENI. This CDR3 comprises 15 residues. The CDR3 loop is CASSPPAGADYEQYF. In DNA, the CDR3 is TGTGCCAGCTCACCTCCGGCCGGGGCGGATTACGAGCAGTACTTC.

The chain carries TRBV7-9 and TRBJ2-7; perhaps TRBD1 as D (6 bases). This CDR3 is 15 amino acids long. Germline V gene lookup returns CDR1 SEHNR and CDR2 FQNEAQ (reference sequence). V lost 5 bases and J 4 bases, leaving 18 bases between the germline ends. This CDR3 is CASSPPQGRVYEQYF. CDR3 coding DNA: TGTGCCAGCAGCCCCCCCCAGGGGAGAGTGTACGAGCAGTACTTC.

The rearrangement links TRBV5-8 to TRBJ1-5; weak D call: TRBD1 (6 bases). The germline V and J ends were trimmed by 0 bases and 10 bases, with 14 bases remaining between them. The germline CDR1 and CDR2 sequences are SGHTS and YDEGEE. The CDR3 runs to 14 residues. This chain's CDR3 is CASSLARGLGPQHF. CDR3 DNA sequence: TGTGCCAGCAGCTTGGCCAGGGGCCTGGGTCCCCAGCATTTT.

V and J are TRBV27 and TRBJ2-7; 7 bases are a match to TRBD2. Germline V gene sequence: CDR1 MNHEY, CDR2 SMNVEV (reference sequence). V lost 6 bases to trimming and J lost 0 bases; unmatched junction nucleotides: 8. There are 15 residues in the CDR3. The CDR3 DNA reads TGTGCCAGCAGCCCCGTGGTAGCGGGCTCCTACGAGCAGTACTTC. Its protein product is CASSPVVAGSYEQYF.

V and J are TRBV7-8 and TRBJ2-3, with D possibly matching TRBD2 (5 bases). Germline CDR1 reads SGHVS; CDR2 reads FQNEAQ. The CDR3 length is 15 residues. V was clipped by 1 base and J by 1 base, with 9 bases between them. The CDR3 nucleotides read TGTGCCAGCAGCTTAGTGGGAGACCGCACAGATACGCAGTATTTT. Residues: CASSLVGDRTDTQYF.

The rearrangement joins TRBV28 to TRBJ2-7, with D possibly TRBD2 on 6 matching bases. V gave up 1 base and J gave up 1 base, with 8 bases separating them. CDR1 is MDHEN, CDR2 SYDVKM, per germline. The CDR3 covers 14 residues. The CDR3 DNA reads TGTGCCAGCAGTTTATTCGGACTATCCTACGAGCAGTACTTC. The encoded protein is CASSLFGLSYEQYF.

This clone was detected ten times or more. The CDR3 coding sequence is TGTGCCAGCATTCCCTATGCCACCGGGGAGCTGTTTTTT. It codes for CASIPYATGELFF. The chain uses TRBV11-2 and TRBJ2-2; D is ambiguous. V lost 7 bases and J lost 4, with 10 bases in between. The CDR3 is 13 residues long. The germline CDR1 and CDR2 sequences are SGHAT and FQNNGV.

This chain uses TRBV11-3 with TRBJ2-1, with 9 bases fitting TRBD2. CDR1 SGHNT and CDR2 YENEEA come from the germline V gene. V lost 3 bases, J lost 7 bases, and 4 bases stayed unmatched. The CDR3 spans 14 residues. CDR3 loop: CASSFSLAGNEQFF. DNA for the CDR3: TGTGCCAGCAGCTTCAGTCTAGCGGGGAATGAGCAGTTCTTC.

For the CDR3, the DNA is TGTGCCAGCAGTCGTCCAGACCTGGCGTACAATGAGCAGTTCTTC. Residues: CASSRPDLAYNEQFF. The chain employs TRBV27 and TRBJ2-1, with D unclear. V lost 5 bases and J lost 4, with 15 bases in between. The CDR3 totals 15 residues. Germline V CDR1 and CDR2: MNHEY, SMNVEV (reference sequence).

This clone was recorded only once. The chain couples TRBV11-2 to TRBJ2-5; D is possibly TRBD2 (6 bases). CDR1 is SGHAT, CDR2 FQNNGV, per germline. The CDR3 loop spans 14 amino acids. Trimming cost V 7 bases and J 0 bases, with 12 bases left between them. DNA of the CDR3: TGTGCCAGCACCTGGGGGGTATACCAAGAGACCCAGTACTTC. This translates into CASTWGVYQETQYF. The whole variable domain, remainder taken from reference TRBV11-2 and TRBJ2-5, is EAGVAQSPRYKIIEKRQSVAFWCNPISGHATLYWYQQILGQGPKLLIQFQNNGVVDDSQLPKDRFSAERLKGVDSTLKIQPAKLEDSAVYLCASTWGVYQETQYFGPGTRLLVL.

The rearrangement links TRBV15 to TRBJ1-2; D is unclear. There are 14 residues in the CDR3. CDR1 and CDR2 (germline): LNHNV, YYDKDF (reference sequence). V dropped 0 bases and J dropped 6 bases, with 11 bases sitting between them. CDR3 DNA: TGTGCCACCAGCAGAGAGGGCACCTCCCATGGCTACACCTTC. Amino acids: CATSREGTSHGYTF.

This clone was detected only once. This sequence joins TRBV5-1 and TRBJ1-5; a weak D match, TRBD1 (6 bases). There are 20 residues in the CDR3. V lost 4 bases and J 0 bases, leaving 26 bases between the germline ends. Germline loops: CDR1 SGHRS, CDR2 YFSETQ. CDR3 residues: CASSPEGQQGSSPSNQPQHF. The CDR3 bases are TGCGCCAGCAGCCCTGAAGGCCAACAGGGCAGCTCCCCTAGCAATCAGCCCCAGCATTTT.

This chain uses TRBV4-3 with TRBJ1-1; possible D gene TRBD1, 5 bases. This CDR3 has 16 amino acids. Germline CDR1 LGHNA, CDR2 YSLEER. Trimming took off 0 bases at V and 0 bases at J, with 11 bases between the two ends. CDR3 DNA: TGCGCCAGCAGCCAAGATCTTAGGGGCCTGAACACTGAAGCTTTCTTT. It specifies CASSQDLRGLNTEAFF.

The rearrangement joins TRBV10-3 to TRBJ2-5; D assignment may be TRBD1 or TRBD2 (5 bases each). Germline lookup yields CDR1 ENHRY and CDR2 SYGVKD. V was trimmed by 8 bases and J by 4 bases, leaving 14 bases between them. The CDR3 is 13 amino acids. The CDR3 sequence: CAIGTGKGETQYF. The CDR3 nucleotides are TGTGCCATCGGGACGGGGAAGGGAGAGACCCAGTACTTC.

This clone has a single count. Other nucleotide sequences from this sample produce the same CDR3. The rearrangement uses TRBV9 and TRBJ1-3, with 8 bases identical to TRBD1. The germline V gene has CDR1 SGDLS and CDR2 YYNGEE. This CDR3 comprises 14 residues. V gave up 0 bases and J gave up 4 bases; unmatched junction bases: 0. CDR3 DNA sequence: TGTGCCAGCAGCGTAGGGACAGGGGGAAACACCATATATTTT. Encoded protein: CASSVGTGGNTIYF.

The gene calls are TRBV11-1 and TRBJ2-4; 9 bases match TRBD1. From germline, CDR1 is SGHAT and CDR2 FQDESV (reference sequence). J was trimmed by 8 bases and V by 3 bases; bases with no gene match: 8. The CDR3 is 15 residues long. The CDR3 region has the DNA TGTGCCAGCAGCTTGGGGACAGGGAAGGCGGACATTCAGTACTTC. As protein: CASSLGTGKADIQYF.

This clone was detected only a few times. V usage is TRBV5-5 and J usage is TRBJ2-7; TRBD1 is a possible D gene (5 bases). The germline V gene has CDR1 SGHKS and CDR2 YYEKEE (reference sequence). Trimming removed 0 bases from V and 3 bases from J, with 10 bases in between. CDR3 length: 14 residues. The CDR3 DNA is TGTGCCAGCAGCTTGGGGGGCACGGTCTACGAGCAGTACTTC. It codes for CASSLGGTVYEQYF.

The chain couples TRBV2 to TRBJ2-5; 7 nucleotides align to TRBD1. Germline lookup yields CDR1 SNHLY and CDR2 FYNNEI. V lost 3 bases to trimming and J lost 0 bases; unmatched junction nucleotides: 4. The CDR3 consists of 15 residues. The DNA for the CDR3 is TGTGCCAGCAGTGACCTGGGACAGTACCAAGAGACCCAGTACTTC. It translates to CASSDLGQYQETQYF.

The genes are TRBV28 and TRBJ2-7; D is tentatively TRBD1 or TRBD2 (5 bases each). CDR3 size: 14 residues. With 7 bases removed from V and 1 base from J, the gap between germline ends came to 14 bases. Germline V gives CDR1 MDHEN, CDR2 SYDVKM. The CDR3 reads CASKPPGTSYEQYF. CDR3 in DNA: TGTGCCAGCAAACCACCCGGGACGTCCTACGAGCAGTACTTC. Full variable domain (outside the CDR3, taken from reference TRBV28 and TRBJ2-7): DVKVTQSSRYLVKRTGEKVFLECVQDMDHENMFWYRQDPGLGLRLIYFSYDVKMKEKGDIPEGYSVSREKKERFSLILESASTNQTSMYLCASKPPGTSYEQYFGPGTRLTVT.